This T cell receptor beta chain was recorded in a study of OX40 agonist ivuxolimab in advanced cancers. At the level of the study: The drug used for patients, ivuxolimab, was an agonistic anti-OX40 (CD134) antibody. A partial response was reached by three patients: one with hepatocellular carcinoma and two with cutaneous melanoma. Head and neck, renal cell, melanoma or hepatocellular carcinoma were the cancers that dose-escalation patients had. Study-wide results and limits: Dose levels from 0.1 to 3.0 mg/kg saw CD4+ and CD8+ blood T cells expand clonally by week 6.

This table comes from immunoSEQ multiplex PCR, and its TCRdb copy is limited to in-frame clones, with some not included. The profile covers fewer than 100,000 clones, with about 90% appearing a single time and about 9.1% taken by the ten largest. On this clone: What it binds is unknown.

Germline trimming cut 6 bases from V and 12 bases from J; bases unmatched to any gene: 6. The CDR3 extends over 11 amino acids. CDR1 is MNHNY and CDR2 is SVGAGI in the germline V gene (reference sequence). The receptor comes from an adult with an advanced solid tumor such as melanoma, head and neck, liver or kidney cancer. The source material was CD4+ or CD8+ T cells sorted from blood, sampled in a trial of the OX40 agonist ivuxolimab. The chain carries TRBV6-6 and TRBJ2-3, with 7 bases matching TRBD1. The CDR3 is CASSNRGAQYF. The CDR3 region has the DNA TGTGCCAGCAGCAACAGGGGAGCCCAGTATTTT.